These T cell receptor beta chains were read from a single sample in a study of blood T cell repertoires in COVID-19. Clones were read by immunoSEQ multiplex PCR, and TCRdb kept only the in-frame ones, dropping some. The sample consists of approximately 350,000 clones, approximately 86% of them appearing once. Sequenced input: peripheral blood. The origin of the receptors is a woman aged 55-70 years with COVID-19, enrolled during active disease. Each CDR3 is given with its conserved first and last residue. A D gene is named only where the DNA matches it firmly. A row's size may be missing; if present it is once, few, many or a size class.

j_gene | abundance | d_gene | v_gene | CDR3aa | CDR3nt
TRBJ1-2 | . | TRBD1 | TRBV6-1 | CASSDTDRGQDGYTF | TGTGCCAGCAGTGACACTGACAGGGGGCAAGATGGCTACACCTTC
TRBJ1-5 | . | TRBD1 | TRBV19 | CASHDRGQQPQHF | TGTGCCAGCCATGACAGGGGACAACAGCCCCAGCATTTT
TRBJ1-1 | few | TRBD1 | TRBV6-2/TRBV6-3 | CASSYVQGGRMNTEAFF | TGTGCCAGCAGTTACGTGCAGGGGGGTAGAATGAACACTGAAGCTTTCTTT
TRBJ1-2 | . | . | TRBV30 | CAWSAQVNYGYTF | TGTGCCTGGAGTGCTCAGGTTAACTATGGCTACACCTTC
TRBJ1-1 | . | . | TRBV7-8 | CASSELNTEAFF | TGTGCCAGCAGTGAGTTGAACACTGAAGCTTTCTTT
TRBJ2-3 | . | TRBD2 | TRBV6-1 | CASSVWRLADTDTQYF | TGTGCCAGCAGTGTCTGGAGACTAGCGGACACAGATACGCAGTATTTT
TRBJ2-7 | . | TRBD1 | TRBV12-3/TRBV12-4 | CASRPTGGAEQYF | TGTGCCAGCAGGCCCACAGGGGGCGCCGAGCAGTACTTC
TRBJ2-7 | . | TRBD1 | TRBV30 | CAWSDRGPYEQYF | TGTGCCTGGAGTGACAGGGGGCCCTACGAGCAGTACTTC
TRBJ2-7 | . | . | TRBV30 | CAWSRSYEQYF | TGTGCCTGGAGTAGGAGTTACGAGCAGTACTTC
TRBJ2-7 | . | TRBD2 | TRBV6-2/TRBV6-3 | CASSYRTGLTGDEQYF | TGTGCCAGCAGTTACCGAACGGGACTAACCGGGGACGAGCAGTACTTC
TRBJ2-2 | . | TRBD1 | TRBV2 | CASRAGTANTGELFF | TGTGCCAGCAGAGCCGGGACAGCGAACACCGGGGAGCTGTTTTTT
TRBJ2-3 | . | . | TRBV10-1 | CASSEQGGPSGTDTQYF | TGCGCCAGCAGTGAGCAAGGAGGTCCTAGCGGCACAGATACGCAGTATTTT
TRBJ1-6 | . | . | TRBV7-2 | CASSLGTGSGNSPLHF | TGTGCCAGCAGCTTAGGAACCGGGTCTGGTAATTCACCCCTCCACTTT
TRBJ1-6 | few | TRBD1 | TRBV30 | CAWSGGGTVGSPLHF | TGTGCCTGGAGTGGCGGAGGGACAGTCGGTTCACCCCTCCACTTT
TRBJ1-2 | . | . | TRBV4-1 | CASSQVPAGRRTDNYGYTF | TGCGCCAGCAGCCAAGTCCCTGCGGGACGTCGAACGGACAACTATGGCTACACCTTC
TRBJ2-1 | . | . | TRBV29-1 | CSVASTGPYNEQFF | TGCAGCGTTGCTTCGACAGGACCCTACAATGAGCAGTTCTTC
TRBJ1-1 | . | . | TRBV6-5 | CATSVTPMNTEAFF | TGTGCCACGTCAGTGACACCCATGAACACTGAAGCTTTCTTT
TRBJ1-4 | . | . | TRBV7-9 | CASSPLGPTNEKLFF | TGTGCCAGCAGCCCCCTAGGTCCAACTAATGAAAAACTGTTTTTT
TRBJ1-1 | . | . | TRBV30 | CAWSVTGPNTEAFF | TGTGCCTGGAGTGTAACAGGGCCGAACACTGAAGCTTTCTTT
TRBJ1-5 | . | TRBD1 | TRBV2 | CASRAGGGGDQPQHF | TGTGCCAGCAGGGCAGGGGGAGGTGGGGATCAGCCCCAGCATTTT
TRBJ1-1 | . | TRBD1 | TRBV5-4 | CASSNRDRQNTEAFF | TGTGCCAGCAGCAACCGGGACAGACAGAACACTGAAGCTTTCTTT
TRBJ2-7 | . | TRBD1 | TRBV4-2 | CASSQATGGPYEQYF | TGTGCCAGCAGCCAGGCTACAGGGGGTCCCTACGAGCAGTACTTC
TRBJ2-7 | . | . | TRBV9 | CASSSSSDSSREQYF | TGTGCCAGCAGCTCTTCCTCCGATTCTAGCCGCGAGCAGTACTTC
TRBJ2-7 | . | TRBD1 | TRBV18 | CASSPPGGEHREQYF | TGTGCCAGCTCACCCCCAGGGGGCGAGCATCGCGAGCAGTACTTC
TRBJ2-3 | . | . | TRBV5-6 | CASSFELRDTQYF | TGTGCCAGCAGCTTCGAGTTGAGAGATACGCAGTATTTT
TRBJ1-3 | . | . | TRBV19 | CASSSSRSGFSGNTIYF | TGTGCCAGTAGCTCATCGCGGTCGGGGTTCTCTGGAAACACCATATATTTT
TRBJ2-7 | . | TRBD2 | TRBV7-2 | CASSSYRTSGGSYEQYF | TGTGCCAGCAGCTCTTACAGGACTAGCGGGGGTTCCTACGAGCAGTACTTC
TRBJ2-3 | . | . | TRBV11-3 | CASSRNRRASTDTQYF | TGTGCCAGCAGCCGAAACCGTCGAGCATCCACAGATACGCAGTATTTT
TRBJ1-2 | . | TRBD1 | TRBV7-6 | CASSLARTGENGYTF | TGTGCCAGCAGCTTAGCGCGGACAGGGGAAAACGGCTACACCTTC
TRBJ1-2 | . | TRBD1 | TRBV19 | CASTGQGDGYTF | TGTGCCAGTACCGGACAGGGCGATGGCTACACCTTC
TRBJ2-2 | . | TRBD2 | TRBV29-1 | CSTGGLDTGELFF | TGCAGCACGGGGGGGCTGGACACCGGGGAGCTGTTTTTT
TRBJ2-2 | . | . | TRBV10-3 | CAISVQVNTGELFF | TGTGCCATCAGTGTACAGGTTAACACCGGGGAGCTGTTTTTT